The clone carrying this TCR beta chain was seen just once. Its antigen is as yet unknown. The repertoire was sequenced with immunoSEQ multiplex PCR; TCRdb's copy has only in-frame clones and lacks some. The sample contains 50,000 or so clones, roughly 93% of which appear only once. This sample is part of a study of T cell therapy after organ transplantation. The study's findings and limits: Concurrent antirejection and antiviral drugs remain unassessed confounders. In nonresponders, large pretherapy expansions changed minimally after therapy.

This CDR3 is 13 amino acids long. From germline, CDR1 is SNHLY and CDR2 FYNNEI. The V and J ends lost 7 bases and 4 bases respectively, with 11 bases between them. Drug-resistant or recurrent cytomegalovirus affected these solid-organ transplant recipient patients. The starting material was CD8+ T cells from blood, obtained before autologous CMV-specific T cell therapy. This chain connects TRBV2 to TRBJ2-1, with D possibly being TRBD2 (5 bases). The sequence was obtained from a human patient who had received a solid organ transplant and had CMV disease. Here the CDR3 reads CASTAEVYNEQFF. DNA of the CDR3: TGTGCCAGCACGGCGGAGGTTTACAATGAGCAGTTCTTC.